Reported below is one TCR beta chain. The CDR3 runs to 17 residues. Germline-derived CDR1 and CDR2 are MDHEN and SYDVKM. V gave up 5 bases and J gave up 2 bases, with 19 bases separating them. Produced via immunoSEQ multiplex PCR; TCRdb's table is partial and in-frame only. The data hold some 340,000 clones, with roughly 87% observed a single time. These data originate in a study of blood T cell repertoires in COVID-19. This rearrangement joins TRBV28 to TRBJ1-3; the D gene is possibly TRBD1 (6 bases). The receptor's source is a woman between 50 and 59 years old who had recovered from COVID-19. The sample consisted of PBMCs or T cells enriched from blood (not recorded which). DNA of the CDR3: TGTGCCAGCAGTACCATCGGGGAGGGGGGTCCTGGAAACACCATATATTTT. This translates into CASSTIGEGGPGNTIYF.